Here is one TCR beta chain with its context. Antigen specificity is unknown. The CDR3 runs to 13 residues. The V end lost 2 bases, the J end lost 2 bases, and 8 bases lay between the germline ends. CDR1 GTSNPN and CDR2 SVGIG come from the germline V gene (reference sequence). The data belong to a study of identical twins. Overall study findings and caveats: Whereas memory repertoires showed no such difference, abundant cord blood beta clonotypes carried fewer insertions.

MiXCR was run by TCRdb on the 5' RACE reads, yielding one entry per CDR3 protein. This sample yields around 570,000 distinct CDR3 sequences, of which nearly 10% are seen a single time; roughly 3% belongs to the top ten. This same sample was also part of a study on yellow fever vaccine responses in identical twins.

The source of this sequence is a woman under 30 in good health. The chain is built from TRBV30 and TRBJ2-3; D tentatively fits TRBD1 or TRBD2 (6 bases each). Sequenced sample: PBMCs. The CDR3 loop reads CAWSRGDTDTQYF. The CDR3, as DNA: TGTGCCTGGAGTAGGGGGGACACAGATACGCAGTATTTT. The whole variable domain, filled in from reference TRBV30 and TRBJ2-3, reads SQTIHQWPATLVQPVGSPLSLECTVEGTSNPNLYWYRQAAGRGLQLLFYSVGIGQISSEVPQNLSASRPQDRQFILSSKKLLLSDSGFYLCAWSRGDTDTQYFGPGTRLTVL.